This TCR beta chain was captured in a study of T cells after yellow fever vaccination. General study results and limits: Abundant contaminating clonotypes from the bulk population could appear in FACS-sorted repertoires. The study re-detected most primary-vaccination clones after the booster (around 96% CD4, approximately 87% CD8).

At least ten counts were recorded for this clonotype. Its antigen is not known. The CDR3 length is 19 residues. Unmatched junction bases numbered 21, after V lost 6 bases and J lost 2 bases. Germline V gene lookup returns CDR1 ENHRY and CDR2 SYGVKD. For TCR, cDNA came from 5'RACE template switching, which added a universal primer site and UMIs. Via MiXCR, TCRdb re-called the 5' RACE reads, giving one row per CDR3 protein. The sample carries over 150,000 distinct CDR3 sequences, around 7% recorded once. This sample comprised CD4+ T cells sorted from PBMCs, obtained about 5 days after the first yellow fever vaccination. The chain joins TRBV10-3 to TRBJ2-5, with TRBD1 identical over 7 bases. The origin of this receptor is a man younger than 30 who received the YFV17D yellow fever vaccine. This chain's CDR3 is CAIRPGQFNFATQQETQYF. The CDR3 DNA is TGTGCCATCAGGCCGGGACAGTTTAATTTCGCTACCCAACAAGAGACCCAGTACTTC.